What follows is one TCR beta chain and its context. The data originate from a study of CD8 T cells in Susac syndrome. RNA was extracted with the RNeasy kit, and a quantity of about 0.45 to 1 ug was reverse transcribed using random hexamers. Each CDR3 protein gets one entry after TCRdb re-called the immunoSEQ multiplex PCR reads with MiXCR. The repertoire consists of about 160,000 distinct CDR3 sequences, with about 96% occurring once and the leading ten covering approximately 0.12%. The CDR3 is made up of 14 amino acids. Germline-derived CDR1 and CDR2 are SGHTA and FQGNSA. Between the trimmed V and J ends, which lost 5 bases and 4 bases, there was a span of 14 bases.

Specimen: CD4+ T cells from PBMCs. This rearrangement joins TRBV7-2 to TRBJ1-2; maybe TRBD1 (6 bases). This TCR was recovered from a human donor with Susac syndrome. CDR3 residues: CASSPRQDLYGYTF. The CDR3 nucleotides read TGTGCCAGCAGCCCCCGACAGGACCTCTATGGCTACACCTTC.